This T cell receptor beta chain was sequenced for a study of CD8 T cells in ankylosing spondylitis. Whole-study findings and limits: Clones linked to disease were reported to show significant enrichment in matched ankylosing spondylitis synovial fluid.

This clonotype has only a few counts. What it binds is unknown. The length of the CDR3 is 17 residues. Germline V lookup: CDR1 LGHNA, CDR2 YSLEER. The J segment lost 4 bases and the V segment lost 0 bases, leaving 7 bases of the junction unmatched. Preparation of TCR beta libraries was done by quantitative 5'-RACE with molecular barcodes. TCRdb re-called the 5' RACE reads through MiXCR, storing one row per CDR3 protein. The data show approximately 140,000 distinct CDR3 sequences, with over 7% seen just once and approximately 3.6% held by the top ten. The chain joins TRBV4-3 to TRBJ2-7; 12 bases map to TRBD2. The origin of this receptor is a male donor with ankylosing spondylitis or in good health (not recorded which). Sequences were obtained from blood, either unsorted or a sorted T cell fraction (not recorded which). The chain's CDR3 is CASSQDLLAGGLYEQYF. The DNA of the CDR3 is TGCGCCAGCAGCCAAGATTTGCTAGCGGGAGGGCTGTACGAGCAGTACTTC.